These 30 T cell receptor beta chains came from one sample sequenced in a study of Ad26.COV2.S vaccination and SARS-CoV-2 variants. TCRdb keeps only in-frame clones here, not all; method: immunoSEQ multiplex PCR. The profile shows over 85,000 clones, 82% of them singletons. This specimen consisted of peripheral blood, obtained after recovery from COVID-19. The receptors were sampled from a human donor who had recovered from COVID-19.

The genes are TRBV14 and TRBJ1-6; D unclear. Germline loops: CDR1 SGHDN, CDR2 FVKESK. The V end was cut by 0 bases, the J end by 8 bases, with 5 bases between. The CDR3 totals 13 residues. The CDR3 loop is CASSQDYYSPLHF. CDR3 DNA sequence: TGTGCCAGCAGCCAAGATTACTATTCACCCCTCCACTTT.

The chain links TRBV25-1 to TRBJ2-3, with 12 nucleotides matching TRBD2. Germline V CDR1 and CDR2: MGHDK, SYGVNS. The CDR3 sequence is 14 residues long. V shed 6 bases and J 3 bases; nucleotides not matched to a gene: 1. The CDR3 DNA reads TGTGCCAGCAGAGGACTAGCGGGAACAGATACGCAGTATTTT. Translation: CASRGLAGTDTQYF.

The gene calls are TRBV27 and TRBJ2-1, with unresolved D. The CDR3 has 13 amino acids. Germline CDR1 and CDR2: MNHEY and SMNVEV (reference sequence). The V end was cut by 0 bases, the J end by 8 bases, with 8 bases between. Written as DNA, the CDR3 is TGTGCCAGCAGTTTATCGAATAGAGATGAGCAGTTCTTC. Its protein is CASSLSNRDEQFF.

This rearrangement joins TRBV28 to TRBJ2-1; D remains ambiguous. Germline CDR1 MDHEN, CDR2 SYDVKM. Trimming cost V 1 base and J 6 bases, with 10 bases left between them. The CDR3 has 14 amino acids. The CDR3 is CASSLLLAGNEQFF. CDR3 nucleotide sequence: TGTGCCAGCAGTTTATTATTAGCCGGCAATGAGCAGTTCTTC.

The chain combines TRBV19 with TRBJ1-4; D may be TRBD1 (5 bases). Germline CDR1 LNHDA, CDR2 SQIVND (reference sequence). Trimming pared 6 bases from V and 10 bases from J, leaving 15 bases between. This CDR3 comprises 13 residues. The CDR3 sequence is CASRGGGHRKLFF. The CDR3 region has the DNA TGTGCCAGTAGGGGCGGGGGTCATAGAAAACTGTTTTTT.

V gene TRBV12-3 or TRBV12-4 combines with J gene TRBJ1-5; possible D gene TRBD1, 6 bases. The CDR3 loop spans 12 amino acids. Trimming took 3 bases from V and 8 from J, leaving 8 bases between them. The CDR3 DNA is TGTGCCAGCAGTTTCGAGGGGGAGCCCCAGCATTTT. This encodes CASSFEGEPQHF.

V usage is TRBV5-1 and J usage is TRBJ2-1; 9 nucleotides match TRBD2. Germline CDR1 and CDR2: SGHRS and YFSETQ. CDR3 length equals 16 residues. V was pared by 2 bases and J by 5 bases, with 8 bases of the junction left unmatched. CDR3 sequence: CASSFRGRALDNEQFF. CDR3 nucleotide sequence: TGCGCCAGCAGCTTCCGCGGGAGGGCCTTAGACAATGAGCAGTTCTTC.

This chain links TRBV7-9 with TRBJ2-7; D gene unclear. The V gene lost 5 bases and the J gene lost 4 bases, with 6 bases spanning the gap. CDR3 length: 11 amino acids. CDR1 and CDR2 (germline): SEHNR, FQNEAQ (reference sequence). CDR3 sequence reads: CASSLEYEQYF. As DNA, the CDR3 is TGTGCCAGCAGCCTAGAGTACGAGCAGTACTTC.

This clone appeared once. The CDR3 coding sequence is TGCGCCAGCAGCTTGGCCCCATCAGGGTTTGGAGGTGAGCAGTTCTTC. It specifies CASSLAPSGFGGEQFF. The chain joins TRBV5-1 to TRBJ2-1; tentatively, D is TRBD1 or TRBD2 (5 bases each). This CDR3 contains 16 residues. V gave up 0 bases and J gave up 9 bases, with 19 bases separating them. CDR1 SGHRS and CDR2 YFSETQ come from the germline V gene.

This chain uses TRBV15 with TRBJ2-2; D is unresolved. The CDR3 covers 16 residues. V lost 0 bases to trimming and J lost 4 bases, with 12 bases between them. Per germline, CDR1 LNHNV and CDR2 YYDKDF (reference sequence). The CDR3 nucleotides read TGTGCCACCAGCAGAGATTCGGAGTTTGTCACCGGGGAGCTGTTTTTT. Protein: CATSRDSEFVTGELFF.

Only one count was recorded for this clone. The chain carries TRBV10-1 and TRBJ2-2; D gene ambiguous. Trimming took 6 bases from V and 0 from J, leaving 5 bases between them. The CDR3 spans 13 residues. The germline V gene has CDR1 WNHNN and CDR2 SYGVQD (reference sequence). The CDR3 reads CASSGPNTGELFF. The CDR3 DNA sequence: TGCGCCAGCAGCGGCCCGAACACCGGGGAGCTGTTTTTT.

The V gene is TRBV7-8, the J gene TRBJ1-5; D ambiguous. V lost 5 bases, J lost 3 bases, and 11 bases lay in between. This CDR3 has 14 residues. The germline gives CDR1 SGHVS, CDR2 FQNEAQ. CDR3 coding DNA: TGTGCCAGCAGCCAAGGAGGGTACAATCAGCCCCAGCATTTT. Translation gives CASSQGGYNQPQHF.

As for this clone: Other DNA sequences in the same sample also yield this CDR3. V is TRBV28 and J is TRBJ2-4, with a tentative D call TRBD1 (6 bases). The length of the CDR3 is 14 residues. Trimming removed 5 bases from V and 0 bases from J, with 8 bases in between. Germline CDR1 MDHEN, CDR2 SYDVKM. CDR3 nucleotide sequence: TGTGCCAGCAGTCTCAGGGGAGCCAAAAACATTCAGTACTTC. Translating it yields CASSLRGAKNIQYF.

This rearrangement joins TRBV18 to TRBJ2-7, with 7 bases lining up with TRBD1. Germline V gene data show CDR1 as KGHSH and CDR2 as LQKENI. The trim removed 2 bases at V and 5 bases at J, leaving 0 bases unmatched. The CDR3 is 12 residues long. CDR3: CASSPDRDEQYF. CDR3 sequence (DNA): TGTGCCAGCTCACCAGACAGGGACGAGCAGTACTTC.

The gene calls are TRBV7-9 and TRBJ1-2; no clear D. The CDR3 contains 14 residues. V gave up 0 bases and J gave up 6 bases, with 11 bases separating them. Germline CDR1 is SEHNR and CDR2 is FQNEAQ (reference sequence). CDR3 in amino acids: CASSLAFGENGYTF. The CDR3 DNA is TGTGCCAGCAGCTTAGCGTTCGGGGAAAATGGCTACACCTTC.

The J gene is TRBJ2-3, the V gene TRBV28; no firm D call. The CDR3 sequence is 12 residues long. Trimming stripped 1 base from V and 4 bases from J, with 3 bases between. Germline-derived CDR1 and CDR2 are MDHEN and SYDVKM. CDR3 DNA: TGTGCCAGCAGTTTATCCCCAGATACGCAGTATTTT. It translates to CASSLSPDTQYF.

The rearrangement joins TRBV6-2 or TRBV6-3 to TRBJ2-4, with 8 bases aligning to TRBD1. CDR1 is MNHEY, CDR2 SVGEGT, per germline. After removal of 4 bases from V and 0 bases from J, the junction contained 5 bases not matched to a gene. This CDR3 is built from 16 residues. CDR3 in DNA: TGTGCCAGCAGTTCTGGGACAGGATTAGCCAAAAACATTCAGTACTTC. Its protein product is CASSSGTGLAKNIQYF.

This chain connects TRBV14 to TRBJ1-3, with no clear D. Trimming left V 5 bases short and J 0 bases short, with 11 bases between. The CDR3 runs 15 residues. Germline V lookup: CDR1 SGHDN, CDR2 FVKESK. The CDR3 loop reads CASSVGSYSGNTIYF. The CDR3 region has the DNA TGTGCCAGCAGCGTGGGCAGCTACTCTGGAAACACCATATATTTT.

The chain combines TRBV6-5 with TRBJ1-1; weak D call: TRBD1 (5 bases). This CDR3 comprises 15 residues. The V gene lost 6 bases and the J gene lost 0 bases, with 14 bases spanning the gap. CDR1 is MNHEY, CDR2 SVGAGI, per germline. CDR3 in DNA: TGTGCCAGCAGCCAAGGTGGGACGGTGAACACTGAAGCTTTCTTT. It encodes CASSQGGTVNTEAFF.

As concerns this clone: Germline and junction disagree at one end, which may indicate a read error. The chain recombines TRBV28 with TRBJ2-7; D is unresolved. The length of the CDR3 is 12 residues. Germline V gives CDR1 MDHEN, CDR2 SYDVKM. In DNA form, the CDR3 reads TGTGCCAGCAGTTTCAGCTCCTACGTGCAGTACTTC. This encodes CASSFSSYVQYF.

The gene calls are TRBV6-2 or TRBV6-3 and TRBJ2-2; D might be TRBD1 (6 bases). Trimming cost V 3 bases and J 7 bases, with 12 bases left between them. Germline-derived CDR1 and CDR2 are MNHEY and SVGEGT. The CDR3 totals 14 residues. As DNA, the CDR3 is TGTGCCAGCAGTTATTGGGACATTCACGGGGAGCTGTTTTTT. Its protein is CASSYWDIHGELFF.

This clone appeared once. The rearrangement links TRBV27 to TRBJ2-6, with D perhaps matching TRBD1 (5 bases). Germline CDR1 and CDR2: MNHEY and SMNVEV (reference sequence). V lost 10 bases and J 2 bases, leaving 9 bases between the germline ends. This CDR3 is 13 amino acids long. The CDR3 reads CATRVPGANVLTF. CDR3 nucleotide sequence: TGTGCCACCAGGGTCCCTGGGGCCAACGTCCTGACTTTC.

The gene calls are TRBV28 and TRBJ2-7; perhaps D is TRBD1 or TRBD2 (5 bases each). Trimming stripped 6 bases from V and 6 bases from J, with 18 bases between. In germline, CDR1 is MDHEN, CDR2 SYDVKM. The CDR3 extends over 14 amino acids. The CDR3 DNA reads as TGTGCCAGCAGCCAAGGTCCGAGGGGCAGCGAGCAGTACTTC. The encoded protein is CASSQGPRGSEQYF.

The gene calls are TRBV11-3 and TRBJ1-6; D uncertain. The CDR3 contains 14 residues. Germline assignment: CDR1 SGHNT and CDR2 YENEEA. The V end was cut by 0 bases, the J end by 7 bases, with 7 bases between. CDR3 coding DNA: TGTGCCAGCAGCTTAGATCACGGAAATTCACCCCTCCACTTT. Protein product: CASSLDHGNSPLHF.

The CDR3 loop is CSVRETGDRGYTF. The CDR3 coding sequence is TGCAGCGTTAGGGAGACAGGGGATCGTGGCTACACCTTC. The V call is TRBV29-1, the J call TRBJ1-2; TRBD1 matches 8 bases. The junction had 9 bases not matched to a gene; V was cut back by 5 bases and J by 7 bases. The CDR3 spans 13 residues. The germline V gene encodes CDR1 SQVTM and CDR2 ANQGSEA.

This clone appeared a single time. The chain is built from TRBV12-3 or TRBV12-4 and TRBJ1-1; weak D call: TRBD1 (5 bases). The V and J ends lost 4 bases and 8 bases respectively, with 14 bases between them. CDR3 length: 13 residues. Here the CDR3 DNA reads TGTGCCAGCAGTTCAAGCCAGGGTAAAGAAGCTTTCTTT. Protein sequence: CASSSSQGKEAFF.

The chain combines TRBV27 with TRBJ1-2; no firm D call. Germline CDR1 and CDR2: MNHEY and SMNVEV (reference sequence). V was shortened by 6 bases and J by 7 bases, with 21 bases between the two germline ends. This CDR3 has 15 residues. The CDR3 nucleotides are TGTGCCAGCAGCATGACTATGAACGAGGGCTTTGGCTACACCTTC. It yields the protein CASSMTMNEGFGYTF.

In this sample, this clone is medium-sized. The V gene is TRBV27, the J gene TRBJ2-7, with a weak D call TRBD1 (6 bases). The CDR3 runs 12 residues. Germline V gives CDR1 MNHEY, CDR2 SMNVEV (reference sequence). The CDR3 nucleotides are TGTGCGACCAGGGGCAGCTCCTACGAGCAGTACTTC. Protein product: CATRGSSYEQYF.

The V and J genes are TRBV19 and TRBJ1-4, with D tentatively TRBD1 (5 bases). The germline CDR1 and CDR2 sequences are LNHDA and SQIVND (reference sequence). This CDR3 is 14 amino acids long. V was pared by 6 bases and J by 3 bases, with 11 bases between. CDR3 loop: CASRSRGPNEKLFF. The CDR3 nucleotides are TGTGCCAGTAGATCGCGGGGACCTAATGAAAAACTGTTTTTT.

The chain joins TRBV28 to TRBJ1-1, with 9 positions matching TRBD1. Trimming at V came to 6 bases and at J to 6 bases, leaving 5 bases not matched to a gene. This CDR3 comprises 13 residues. CDR1 and CDR2 (germline): MDHEN, SYDVKM. CDR3 loop: CASSGQGRAEAFF. The CDR3 DNA reads TGTGCCAGCAGCGGACAGGGGAGAGCTGAAGCTTTCTTT.